The sequence of this T cell receptor (beta chain) was determined in a study of CD8+ T cells in alopecia areata. Sequencing templates came from extracted RNA that was reverse transcribed into cDNA. Clones were read by immunoSEQ multiplex PCR, and TCRdb kept only the in-frame ones, dropping some. In the table there are some 56,000 clones, almost 97% of which are singletons. The CDR3 covers 13 residues. Trimming shortened V by 4 bases and J by 2 bases, and 8 bases separated the two germline ends. CDR1 is LGHNT and CDR2 is FRNRAP in the germline V gene. The specimen comprised CD8+ T cells sorted from blood, sampled at week 0. V is TRBV12-5 and J is TRBJ1-2; D remains unclear. This TCR came from a human donor with alopecia areata. CDR3 sequence: CASGYDGNYGYTF. In DNA form, the CDR3 reads TGTGCTAGTGGTTACGACGGGAACTATGGCTACACCTTC.